This passage covers 28 T cell receptor beta chains from one sample sequenced in a study of blood T cell repertoires in COVID-19 (dated by TCRdb to the early 2020s). The library relied on the immunoSEQ multiplex PCR assay. Here the immuneACCESS table is served through TCRdb, limited to in-frame sequences with V and J called. Missing clones are a known gap in these copies; in checked studies unresolved V genes cover under half, and the rest lacks a known reason. The sample profile shows roughly 120,000 clones; 70% to 85% of them were found once. Of the sample, roughly 0.86% falls within the top ten clones. The specimen sequenced was peripheral blood. Receptors originate from a human donor with acute or convalescent COVID-19. The donor label of this sample is uncertain.

This clone came up a few times. V and J are TRBV19 and TRBJ1-5; D call uncertain. Trimming shortened V by 3 bases and J by 2 bases, and 11 bases separated the two germline ends. The CDR3 spans 15 residues. Germline V CDR1 and CDR2: LNHDA, SQIVND (reference sequence). The CDR3: CASSILGSGNQPQHF. For the CDR3, the DNA is TGTGCCAGTAGTATCCTCGGGAGCGGCAATCAGCCCCAGCATTTT.

This clone was counted only a few times. The chain combines TRBV11-3 with TRBJ2-3; weak D call: TRBD2 (6 bases). V lost 1 base and J lost 5, with 10 bases in between. This CDR3 is 14 amino acids long. Germline V gene data show CDR1 as SGHNT and CDR2 as YENEEA. The CDR3 is CASSLGGEIDTQYF. The CDR3, as DNA: TGTGCCAGCAGCTTAGGCGGGGAGATAGATACGCAGTATTTT.

The chain couples TRBV27 to TRBJ2-7; 8 bases line up with TRBD1. The CDR3 covers 14 residues. The V gene's germline CDR1 is MNHEY and CDR2 SMNVEV (reference sequence). V was pared by 5 bases and J by 7 bases, with 10 bases of the junction left unmatched. The CDR3, as DNA: TGTGCCAGCAGTCCCGGGGACAGGCTCTTTGAGCAGTACTTC. Translation: CASSPGDRLFEQYF.

This sequence joins TRBV5-1 and TRBJ2-5; 8 bases align to TRBD2. Unmatched junction bases numbered 10, after V lost 5 bases and J lost 4 bases. Germline CDR1 SGHRS, CDR2 YFSETQ. The CDR3 extends over 15 amino acids. Here the CDR3 reads CASRSGGGLGETQYF. In DNA form, the CDR3 reads TGCGCCAGCAGGAGTGGCGGGGGGCTGGGAGAGACCCAGTACTTC.

This clone was observed many times. V gene TRBV19 combines with J gene TRBJ1-5; the match to TRBD1 covers 7 bases. The germline gives CDR1 LNHDA, CDR2 SQIVND (reference sequence). The CDR3 has 15 residues. Trimming took 4 bases from V and 2 from J; bases not matched to a gene: 5. CDR3 bases: TGTGCCAGTAGTACAACAGGGGAGGGCAATCAGCCCCAGCATTTT. As protein: CASSTTGEGNQPQHF.

The chain joins TRBV28 to TRBJ1-2; D is unresolved. The CDR3 totals 14 residues. V was pared by 2 bases and J by 7 bases, with 14 bases between. Germline loops: CDR1 MDHEN, CDR2 SYDVKM. CDR3 nucleotides: TGTGCCAGCAGTTTAAACGGGGTTTTGGGTGGCTACACCTTC. Its protein product is CASSLNGVLGGYTF.

CDR3 sequence: CASEEWSSGANVLTF. CDR3 DNA sequence: TGTGCCAGTGAGGAATGGTCCTCTGGGGCCAACGTCCTGACTTTC. The V call is TRBV19, the J call TRBJ2-6; D is unclear. CDR3 length: 15 residues. The ends were cut back, 8 bases at V and 0 bases at J, with 11 bases in the middle. Germline lookup yields CDR1 LNHDA and CDR2 SQIVND (reference sequence).

The chain carries TRBV5-1 and TRBJ1-1, with 7 bases identical to TRBD1. Germline assignment: CDR1 SGHRS and CDR2 YFSETQ. The CDR3 is made up of 18 amino acids. Unmatched junction bases numbered 11, after V lost 0 bases and J lost 0 bases. The CDR3 nucleotides are TGCGCCAGCAGCTTGGGGGCGACAGGGCTCAGCATGAACACTGAAGCTTTCTTT. Its translation is CASSLGATGLSMNTEAFF.

Notes on this clone: The same CDR3 is also encoded by other DNA sequences in this sample. The chain links TRBV5-8 to TRBJ1-5; D gene ambiguous. The ends were cut back, 7 bases at V and 0 bases at J, with 8 bases in the middle. Germline V gene lookup returns CDR1 SGHTS and CDR2 YDEGEE. The CDR3 covers 13 residues. As DNA, the CDR3 is TGTGCCAGCCGGAGATATAGCAATCAGCCCCAGCATTTT. Its translation is CASRRYSNQPQHF.

In this sample, this clone turned up a few times. The V call is TRBV9, the J call TRBJ1-5; D unclear. The CDR3 loop spans 13 amino acids. The ends were cut back, 0 bases at V and 4 bases at J, with 5 bases in the middle. Germline CDR1 reads SGDLS; CDR2 reads YYNGEE. The CDR3 spells CASSVGANQPQHF. CDR3 nucleotide sequence: TGTGCCAGCAGCGTAGGGGCAAATCAGCCCCAGCATTTT.

The rearrangement uses TRBV5-5 and TRBJ1-1; the match to TRBD1 covers 7 bases. Trimming at V came to 0 bases and at J to 4 bases, leaving 6 bases not matched to a gene. Germline CDR1 reads SGHKS; CDR2 reads YYEKEE (reference sequence). The CDR3 loop spans 15 amino acids. In nucleotides, the CDR3 is TGTGCCAGCAGCTTGGAAGGGGGCGCGTTCACTGAAGCTTTCTTT. Translation gives CASSLEGGAFTEAFF.

The J gene is TRBJ2-5, the V gene TRBV18; no firm D call. V lost 2 bases to trimming and J lost 5 bases, with 9 bases between them. From germline, CDR1 is KGHSH and CDR2 LQKENI. The CDR3 is made up of 13 amino acids. CDR3 loop: CASSPELLETQYF. The CDR3 DNA sequence: TGTGCCAGCTCACCAGAGCTTTTGGAGACCCAGTACTTC.

Notes on this clone: This sample includes further DNA sequences coding for the same CDR3. The CDR3 reads CSVRSSGANVLTF. Here the CDR3 DNA reads TGCAGCGTTCGGTCCTCTGGGGCCAACGTCCTGACTTTC. The rearrangement links TRBV29-1 to TRBJ2-6; D is ambiguous. This CDR3 region has 13 residues. Germline CDR1 reads SQVTM; CDR2 reads ANQGSEA. V shed 5 bases and J shed 0 bases, with 5 bases lying between them.

This chain links TRBV12-5 with TRBJ2-7; TRBD1 agrees at 7 bases. After removal of 6 bases from V and 1 base from J, the junction contained 9 bases not matched to a gene. Germline V CDR1 and CDR2: LGHNT, FRNRAP. The CDR3 has 15 residues. The CDR3 sequence: CASGEGGARSYEQYV. The CDR3 nucleotides are TGTGCTAGTGGCGAAGGGGGCGCCAGGTCCTACGAGCAGTACGTC.

This clone appeared many times. Other DNA sequences in the same sample also yield this CDR3. The V call is TRBV10-2, the J call TRBJ1-5; D unresolved. V was trimmed by 4 bases and J by 6 bases, leaving 7 bases between them. Germline CDR1 reads WSHSY; CDR2 reads SAAADI. This CDR3 comprises 12 residues. The DNA of the CDR3 is TGCGCCAGCAGTGGAGTCGGTCAGCCCCAGCATTTT. This sequence encodes CASSGVGQPQHF.

This clone was detected only a few times. The rearrangement uses TRBV28 and TRBJ2-7, with 13 nucleotides matching TRBD2. Unmatched junction bases numbered 9, after V lost 6 bases and J lost 4 bases. The CDR3 runs to 16 residues. Germline loops: CDR1 MDHEN, CDR2 SYDVKM. The CDR3 DNA reads TGTGCCAGCAGGTTGGCTGGGACTAGCGGGGTTTACGAGCAGTACTTC. It codes for CASRLAGTSGVYEQYF.

A few counts support this clone. The chain combines TRBV6-5 with TRBJ1-5; 10 bases line up with TRBD1. CDR3 length: 14 residues. J lost 4 bases, V lost 6 bases, and 3 bases had no gene match. Germline CDR1 MNHEY, CDR2 SVGAGI. The CDR3 region has the DNA TGTGCCAGCAGCTTGGGACAGGGGAATCAGCCCCAGCATTTT. Encoded protein: CASSLGQGNQPQHF.

The V and J genes are TRBV7-6 and TRBJ2-2; D is perhaps TRBD1 (6 bases). The CDR3 extends over 16 amino acids. Looked up from germline, CDR1 is SGHVS and CDR2 is FNYEAQ. The germline V and J ends were trimmed by 5 bases and 5 bases, with 18 bases remaining between them. The CDR3 protein is CASSPLGQGWTGELFF. CDR3 DNA: TGTGCCAGCAGCCCACTGGGGCAGGGGTGGACCGGGGAGCTGTTTTTT.

The chain is built from TRBV6-5 and TRBJ1-1; TRBD1 matches 11 bases. The CDR3 runs 16 residues. Looked up from germline, CDR1 is MNHEY and CDR2 is SVGAGI. V shed 2 bases and J 5 bases; nucleotides not matched to a gene: 7. CDR3 nucleotides: TGTGCCAGCAGTTACGGCTTCGGGACAGGGGGAACTGAAGCTTTCTTT. This codes for CASSYGFGTGGTEAFF.

About this clone: The junction differs from germline at one of its ends, possibly a read error. This sequence joins TRBV3-1 (or the pseudogene TRBV3-2) and TRBJ2-4, with D perhaps TRBD2 (5 bases). The germline gives CDR1 LGHDT, CDR2 YNNKEL (reference sequence). This CDR3 has 17 amino acids. DNA for the CDR3: TGTGCAAGCAGCCGAACTACGGGCACACGGGGAAGAAACATTCAGTACTTC. Amino acid sequence: CASSRTTGTRGRNIQYF.

The CDR3 nucleotides are TGTGCCAGCAGTTTGTCCGGGACAGGGGGAGAAAAACTGTTTTTT. This codes for CASSLSGTGGEKLFF. This chain joins TRBV28 and TRBJ1-4; 11 nucleotides line up with TRBD1. CDR1 and CDR2 (germline): MDHEN, SYDVKM. Trimming removed 3 bases from V and 8 bases from J; junction bases left unmatched: 5. The CDR3 is made up of 15 amino acids.

This chain joins TRBV3-1 (or the pseudogene TRBV3-2) and TRBJ2-3; D might be TRBD2 (6 bases). Trimming removed 3 bases from V and 1 base from J, with 8 bases in between. CDR3 size: 14 residues. Germline-derived CDR1 and CDR2 are LGHDT and YNNKEL (reference sequence). This CDR3 reads CASSQRDRTDTQYF. DNA of the CDR3: TGTGCCAGCAGCCAGCGGGACCGCACAGATACGCAGTATTTT.

The chain recombines TRBV27 with TRBJ2-6; maybe TRBD1 (7 bases). Trimming cost V 8 bases and J 2 bases, with 19 bases left between them. Germline values: CDR1 MNHEY, CDR2 SMNVEV (reference sequence). This CDR3 region has 17 residues. The CDR3 DNA sequence: TGTGCCAGCCATGGGGGCAGGGGGGTCACTGGGGCCAACGTCCTGACTTTC. This translates into CASHGGRGVTGANVLTF.

The rearrangement links TRBV5-1 to TRBJ2-3, with a tentative D call TRBD1 (7 bases). The CDR3 consists of 13 residues. Trimming took off 4 bases at V and 10 bases at J, with 16 bases between the two ends. Germline V gene data show CDR1 as SGHRS and CDR2 as YFSETQ. CDR3 residues: CASSIDREASQYF. Here the CDR3 DNA reads TGCGCCAGCAGCATTGACAGGGAGGCTTCGCAGTATTTT.

This chain joins TRBV11-2 and TRBJ1-1; 7 nucleotides align to TRBD1. CDR1 is SGHAT, CDR2 FQNNGV, per germline. The CDR3 sequence is 14 residues long. With 7 bases clipped from V and 5 bases from J, the junction kept 10 bases outside the gene matches. Here the CDR3 reads CASTRGYARTEAFF. CDR3 bases: TGTGCCAGCACCAGGGGGTATGCCAGGACTGAAGCTTTCTTT.

This clone appeared a single time. The gene calls are TRBV30 and TRBJ1-1; D possibly corresponds to TRBD1 (6 bases). Germline V gives CDR1 GTSNPN, CDR2 SVGIG (reference sequence). The CDR3 has 13 amino acids. Trimming took 2 bases from V and 4 from J, leaving 11 bases between them. The CDR3 here is CAWSIQGSTEAFF. CDR3 DNA: TGTGCCTGGAGTATTCAGGGGAGCACTGAAGCTTTCTTT.

This chain links TRBV12-5 with TRBJ1-6, with D maybe TRBD1 (5 bases). Germline CDR1 is LGHNT and CDR2 is FRNRAP. The V gene lost 1 base and the J gene lost 4 bases, with 14 bases spanning the gap. The CDR3 is 17 amino acids. The CDR3: CASGLGPGRGYNSPLHF. CDR3 nucleotide sequence: TGTGCTAGTGGTTTGGGACCAGGTCGGGGGTATAATTCACCCCTCCACTTT.

The V gene is TRBV2, the J gene TRBJ2-5; no clear D. Per germline, CDR1 SNHLY and CDR2 FYNNEI. The CDR3 has 14 amino acids. V was trimmed by 6 bases and J by 1 base, leaving 12 bases between them. The DNA for the CDR3 is TGTGCCAGCAGACCGGGTCGGAGCCAAGAGACCCAGTACTTC. Protein product: CASRPGRSQETQYF.